One sample yielded the 18 T cell receptor beta chains listed below, sequenced in a study of radiation and T cells in renal cell carcinoma. As to time point: blood 2 weeks post-SBRT. As for treatment: 15 Gy SBRT to primary tumor, nephrectomy 4 weeks later. The protocol was immunoSEQ multiplex PCR, while the TCRdb copy is restricted to in-frame clones and leaves out a portion. The sample includes 60,000 to 80,000 clones, around 80% seen only once; the top ten take roughly 6%. The sequencing used blood, collected from a patient whose treatment included radiotherapy and nephrectomy. These receptors were obtained from a man between 60 and 75 years old with renal cell carcinoma.

The CDR3 nucleotides are TGTGCCAGCAGTTTAGGGATGTTCGGCAATGAGCAGTTCTTC. This translates into CASSLGMFGNEQFF. The rearrangement uses TRBV27 and TRBJ2-1; D is ambiguous. Germline V gene data show CDR1 as MNHEY and CDR2 as SMNVEV (reference sequence). Deletions cut 2 bases from V and 6 bases from J, with 11 bases between. The CDR3 contains 14 residues.

This chain connects TRBV29-1 to TRBJ2-3; 9 bases agree with TRBD2. This CDR3 region has 15 residues. The V gene's germline CDR1 is SQVTM and CDR2 ANQGSEA. The CDR3 here is CSGLGQREVADTQYF. DNA of the CDR3: TGCAGTGGGTTGGGGCAGCGGGAGGTAGCAGATACGCAGTATTTT.

This clone is labeled medium-sized. The J gene is TRBJ2-7, the V gene TRBV9, with TRBD2 matching 9 bases. CDR1 is SGDLS, CDR2 YYNGEE, per germline. V dropped 0 bases and J dropped 7; count of bases not matched to a gene: 8. The CDR3 covers 15 residues. The CDR3 loop is CASSVAAGGPGEQYF. As DNA, the CDR3 is TGTGCCAGCAGCGTAGCTGCGGGAGGGCCGGGAGAGCAGTACTTC.

V gene TRBV30 combines with J gene TRBJ1-5; D gene uncertain. The V and J ends lost 5 bases and 7 bases respectively, with 15 bases between them. The CDR3 sequence is 13 residues long. In germline, CDR1 is GTSNPN, CDR2 SVGIG (reference sequence). The DNA for the CDR3 is TGTGCCTGGGCCCCGTCCGGTGGACAGCCCCAGCATTTT. This sequence encodes CAWAPSGGQPQHF.

CDR3 in DNA: TGTGCCAGCAGCCCCCCCCGACAGGGGCCCCGGTTTCAGCCCCAGCATTTT. Its translation: CASSPPRQGPRFQPQHF. This chain links TRBV7-2 with TRBJ1-5; 8 nucleotides line up with TRBD1. The CDR3 totals 17 residues. Looked up from germline, CDR1 is SGHTA and CDR2 is FQGNSA. V shed 5 bases and J 6 bases; nucleotides not matched to a gene: 15.

The V gene is TRBV6-5, the J gene TRBJ2-7, with D possibly being TRBD2 (6 bases). The CDR3 runs to 15 residues. Germline CDR1 and CDR2: MNHEY and SVGAGI. V lost 5 bases to trimming and J lost 2 bases, with 16 bases between them. The CDR3 nucleotides read TGTGCCAGCAGTGCCGGGGGAACCTCGACCTACGAGCAGTACTTC. As protein: CASSAGGTSTYEQYF.

The chain couples TRBV6-6 to TRBJ2-1; the D is unclear. Trimming stripped 4 bases from V and 0 bases from J, with 10 bases between. The germline gives CDR1 MNHNY, CDR2 SVGAGI (reference sequence). CDR3 length equals 15 residues. CDR3 sequence (DNA): TGTGCCAGCAGTTCAAGGGTAAGCTCCTACAATGAGCAGTTCTTC. Translation gives CASSSRVSSYNEQFF.

The chain uses TRBV28 and TRBJ1-2, with D hard to call. Trimming removed 4 bases from V and 0 bases from J, with 6 bases in between. Germline lookup yields CDR1 MDHEN and CDR2 SYDVKM. The CDR3 runs to 13 residues. The CDR3 DNA reads TGTGCCAGCAGTTCTGGGCCTAACTATGGCTACACCTTC. Translating it yields CASSSGPNYGYTF.

DNA for the CDR3: TGTGCCAGCAGTTCTCAAAATCAGCCCCAGCATTTT. Protein product: CASSSQNQPQHF. The genes are TRBV28 and TRBJ1-5, with D unresolved. The CDR3 contains 12 residues. V dropped 4 bases and J dropped 4 bases, with 5 bases sitting between them. Germline V CDR1 and CDR2: MDHEN, SYDVKM.

This clone has just a few counts. V and J are TRBV25-1 and TRBJ2-1; 9 bases fit TRBD2. Looked up from germline, CDR1 is MGHDK and CDR2 is SYGVNS. V shed 4 bases and J 8 bases; nucleotides not matched to a gene: 6. The length of the CDR3 is 14 residues. The CDR3 DNA reads TGTGCCAGCAGTGGGGGCGGGAGGGAATATGAGCAGTTCTTC. Its protein is CASSGGGREYEQFF.

The chain joins TRBV28 to TRBJ1-3, with D maybe TRBD1 (5 bases). The ends were cut back, 5 bases at V and 1 base at J, with 9 bases in the middle. Germline assignment: CDR1 MDHEN and CDR2 SYDVKM. CDR3 length equals 14 residues. CDR3 sequence: CASSRRGSGNTIYF. Written as DNA, the CDR3 is TGTGCCAGCAGTCGAAGGGGTTCTGGAAACACCATATATTTT.

This rearrangement joins TRBV27 to TRBJ2-3; 8 bases are a match to TRBD1. CDR1 MNHEY and CDR2 SMNVEV come from the germline V gene (reference sequence). Losses at the gene ends were 4 bases for V and 1 base for J; bases not matched to a gene: 4. The CDR3 is 15 residues long. The CDR3 here is CASSSYRGGTDTQYF. CDR3 DNA: TGTGCCAGCAGTTCATACAGGGGGGGCACAGATACGCAGTATTTT.

In this sample, this clone turned up once. The genes are TRBV6-5 and TRBJ1-4, with D possibly TRBD1 on 6 matching bases. Germline loops: CDR1 MNHEY, CDR2 SVGAGI. This CDR3 has 14 amino acids. V was shortened by 2 bases and J by 6 bases, with 10 bases between the two germline ends. DNA for the CDR3: TGTGCCAGCAGTTACCGCAGGGGCGATGAAAAACTGTTTTTT. Translating it yields CASSYRRGDEKLFF.

This sequence joins TRBV27 and TRBJ1-4; D gene ambiguous. Germline V gives CDR1 MNHEY, CDR2 SMNVEV (reference sequence). V lost 6 bases to trimming and J lost 5 bases, with 10 bases between them. CDR3 length: 13 residues. CDR3 sequence: CASSQRRNEKLFF. CDR3 DNA sequence: TGTGCCAGCAGCCAAAGAAGGAATGAAAAACTGTTTTTT.

The chain has TRBV4-2 and TRBJ2-3; 12 nucleotides agree with TRBD2. CDR3 length: 16 amino acids. J lost 6 bases, V lost 3 bases, and 7 bases had no gene match. Per the germline V gene, CDR1 is LGHNA and CDR2 is YNFKEQ. CDR3 loop: CASSHTLAGGTDTQYF. Here the CDR3 DNA reads TGTGCCAGCAGCCATACACTAGCGGGAGGAACGGATACGCAGTATTTT.

V and J are TRBV2 and TRBJ2-5; 9 bases line up with TRBD1. V was pared by 3 bases and J by 6 bases, with 5 bases of the junction left unmatched. Germline V gene data show CDR1 as SNHLY and CDR2 as FYNNEI. This CDR3 is built from 14 residues. This CDR3 reads CASSDLQGAKTQYF. DNA for the CDR3: TGTGCCAGCAGTGATCTACAGGGGGCGAAGACCCAGTACTTC.

This chain connects TRBV29-1 to TRBJ2-7, with TRBD1 identical over 8 bases. The V segment lost 5 bases and the J segment 3 bases; nucleotides outside the gene matches: 6. CDR1 is SQVTM and CDR2 is ANQGSEA in the germline V gene. The length of the CDR3 is 13 residues. The CDR3 DNA reads TGCAGCGTTTTATTTGACAGGGGCTACGAGCAGTACTTC. Its protein product is CSVLFDRGYEQYF.

This chain joins TRBV28 and TRBJ1-1; D is unclear. CDR1 is MDHEN and CDR2 is SYDVKM in the germline V gene. The CDR3 has 11 residues. V was cut by 7 bases and J by 2 bases, with 5 bases left in between. The CDR3 protein is CASKRNTEAFF. In nucleotides, the CDR3 is TGTGCCAGCAAGCGAAACACTGAAGCTTTCTTT.